This T cell receptor beta chain was identified during a study of identifying expanded T cells in peripheral blood. Study outcomes and limitations: Differentially abundant clones: approximately 1.3 between replicates, 15 to 17 at around 14 days, more than 18 at four.

This table comes from immunoSEQ multiplex PCR, and its TCRdb copy is limited to in-frame clones, with some not included. The sample lists nearly 60,000 clones; over 85% were seen once. Germline assignment: CDR1 SGHAT and CDR2 FQNNGV. Trimming removed 4 bases from V and 2 bases from J; junction bases left unmatched: 6. CDR3 length equals 15 residues. In the case of this clone: Antigen unknown.

The sequenced sample consisted of blood. The TCR was taken from a person aged 18 to 75 in good health. The chain combines TRBV11-2 with TRBJ2-7, with 9 bases aligning to TRBD2. The CDR3 here is CASSWGREGTYEQYF. The DNA of the CDR3 is TGTGCCAGCAGCTGGGGGCGGGAGGGGACCTACGAGCAGTACTTC.